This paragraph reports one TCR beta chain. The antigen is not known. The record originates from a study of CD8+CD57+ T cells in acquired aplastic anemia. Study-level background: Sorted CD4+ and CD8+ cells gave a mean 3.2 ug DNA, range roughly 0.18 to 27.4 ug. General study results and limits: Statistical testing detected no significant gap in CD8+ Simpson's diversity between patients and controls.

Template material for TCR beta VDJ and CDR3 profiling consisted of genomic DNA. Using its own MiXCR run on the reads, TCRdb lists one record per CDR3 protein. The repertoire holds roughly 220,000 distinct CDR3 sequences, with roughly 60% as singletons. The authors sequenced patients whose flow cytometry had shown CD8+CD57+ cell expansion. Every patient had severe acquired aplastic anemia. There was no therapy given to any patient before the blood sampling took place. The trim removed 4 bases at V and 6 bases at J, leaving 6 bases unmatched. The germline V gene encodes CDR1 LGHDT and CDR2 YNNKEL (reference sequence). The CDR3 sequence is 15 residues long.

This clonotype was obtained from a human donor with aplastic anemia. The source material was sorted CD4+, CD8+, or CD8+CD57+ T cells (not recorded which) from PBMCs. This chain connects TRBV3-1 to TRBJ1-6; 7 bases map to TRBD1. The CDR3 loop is CASSREGAGNSPLHF. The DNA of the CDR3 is TGTGCCAGCAGCCGAGAGGGGGCAGGTAATTCACCCCTCCACTTT.